This paragraph covers one T cell receptor (beta chain) sequence. The entry originates in a study of shared clonotypes between healthy human individuals. Study information: Samples came from a couple of female and a few male donors aged 18 to 49.

Deep was the level at which the assay was run. Data came from immunoSEQ multiplex PCR; TCRdb stores just in-frame clones and leaves some out. This sample has 400,000 to 500,000 clones; around 78% occur once, and the top ten carry over 10%. The study drew its donors from healthy HIV-negative adults without recent acute infections or vaccinations. Adults of Caucasian background living in Nashville, Tennessee made up all donors. The CDR3 is made up of 11 amino acids. Sequenced input: PBMCs. The sequence came from a woman aged 40 to 50 in good health. Some clones in this sample may be carry-over from other donors' samples. This chain joins TRBV21-1 and TRBJ1-1. TRBV21-1 is listed as a pseudogene. CDR3 amino acids: CASPGRRWAFF. The CDR3 DNA reads as TGTGCCAGCCCCGGCCGGAGGTGGGCTTTCTTT.